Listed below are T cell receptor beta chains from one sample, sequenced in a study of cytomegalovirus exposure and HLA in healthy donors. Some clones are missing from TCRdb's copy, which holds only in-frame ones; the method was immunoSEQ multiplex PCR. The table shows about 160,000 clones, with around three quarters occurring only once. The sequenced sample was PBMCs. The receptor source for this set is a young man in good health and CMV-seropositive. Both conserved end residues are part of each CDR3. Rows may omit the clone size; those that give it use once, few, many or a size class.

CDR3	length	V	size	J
CASSDGAGSYEQYF	14	TRBV2	NA	TRBJ2-7
CASREGETQYF	11	TRBV2	NA	TRBJ2-5
CASSFTGGKAGANVLTF	17	TRBV5-8	few	TRBJ2-6
CASSLGTGVGETQYF	15	TRBV6-5	few	TRBJ2-5
CASSGGSSYNEQFF	14	TRBV5-1	few	TRBJ2-1
CASSLVVGGGPPGDTQYF	18	TRBV27	NA	TRBJ2-3
CASSPIGVRGQETQYF	16	TRBV18	NA	TRBJ2-5
CASTERGGLYEQYF	14	TRBV2	NA	TRBJ2-7
CASTRTQQYF	10	TRBV21-1	NA	TRBJ2-3
CASSSPSGGAYNEQFF	16	TRBV5-1	NA	TRBJ2-1
CASSQERREQFF	12	TRBV4-1	NA	TRBJ2-1
CASSLTGQNEETQYF	15	TRBV28	NA	TRBJ2-5
CASSPRGFHEQYF	13	TRBV27	NA	TRBJ2-7
CASSYPSGSNQPQHF	15	TRBV6-6	NA	TRBJ1-5
CSVEEKGVRNSPLHF	15	TRBV29-1	once	TRBJ1-6